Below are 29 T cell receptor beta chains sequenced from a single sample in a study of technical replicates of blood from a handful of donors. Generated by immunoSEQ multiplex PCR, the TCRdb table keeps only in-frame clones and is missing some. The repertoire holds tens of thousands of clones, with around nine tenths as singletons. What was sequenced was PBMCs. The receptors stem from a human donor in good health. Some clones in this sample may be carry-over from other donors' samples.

The CDR3 DNA reads as TGTGCCAGCAGCTTAGTACAGGGTGGTACTGAAGCTTTCTTT. This encodes CASSLVQGGTEAFF. V and J are TRBV7-2 and TRBJ1-1, with D possibly being TRBD1 (6 bases). Germline V gene lookup returns CDR1 SGHTA and CDR2 FQGNSA. CDR3 size: 14 residues. The V gene lost 1 base and the J gene lost 5 bases, with 11 bases spanning the gap.

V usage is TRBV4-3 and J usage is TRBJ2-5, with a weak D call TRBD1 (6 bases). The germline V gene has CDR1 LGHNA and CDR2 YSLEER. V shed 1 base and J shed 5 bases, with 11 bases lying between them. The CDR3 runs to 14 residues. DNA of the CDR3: TGCGCCAGCAGCCAAGGAGGAAGGGGGGAGACCCAGTACTTC. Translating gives CASSQGGRGETQYF.

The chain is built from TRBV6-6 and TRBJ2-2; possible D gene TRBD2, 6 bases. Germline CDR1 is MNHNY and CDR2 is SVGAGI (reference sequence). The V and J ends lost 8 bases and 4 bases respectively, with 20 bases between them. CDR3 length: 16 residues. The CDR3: CASLDGGWTRTGELFF. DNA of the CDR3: TGTGCCAGCCTTGATGGAGGGTGGACCCGCACCGGGGAGCTGTTTTTT.

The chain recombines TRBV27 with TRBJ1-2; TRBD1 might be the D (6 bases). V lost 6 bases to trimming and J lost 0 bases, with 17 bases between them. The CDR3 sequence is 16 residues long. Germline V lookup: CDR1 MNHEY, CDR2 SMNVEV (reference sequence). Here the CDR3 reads CASSLGWGLTNYGYTF. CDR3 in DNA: TGTGCCAGCAGCCTAGGGTGGGGGCTAACTAACTATGGCTACACCTTC.

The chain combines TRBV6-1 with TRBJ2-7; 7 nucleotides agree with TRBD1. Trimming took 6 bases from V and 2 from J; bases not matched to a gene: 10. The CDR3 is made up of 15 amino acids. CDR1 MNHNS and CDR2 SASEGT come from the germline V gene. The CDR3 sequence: CASRRDSTDPYEQYF. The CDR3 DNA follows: TGTGCCAGCAGGAGGGACAGCACCGACCCCTACGAGCAGTACTTC.

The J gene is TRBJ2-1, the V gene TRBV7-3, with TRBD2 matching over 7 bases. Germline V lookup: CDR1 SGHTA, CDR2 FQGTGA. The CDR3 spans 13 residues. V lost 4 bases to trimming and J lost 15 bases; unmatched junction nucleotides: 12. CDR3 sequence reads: CASSSPREGGTFF. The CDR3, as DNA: TGTGCCAGCAGCTCCCCCAGGGAGGGCGGGACGTTCTTC. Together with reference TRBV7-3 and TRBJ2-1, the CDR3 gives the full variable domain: GAGVSQTPSNKVTEKGKYVELRCDPISGHTALYWYRQSLGQGPEFLIYFQGTGAADDSGLPNDRFFAVRPEGSVSTLKIQRTERGDSAVYLCASSSPREGGTFFGPGTRLTVL.

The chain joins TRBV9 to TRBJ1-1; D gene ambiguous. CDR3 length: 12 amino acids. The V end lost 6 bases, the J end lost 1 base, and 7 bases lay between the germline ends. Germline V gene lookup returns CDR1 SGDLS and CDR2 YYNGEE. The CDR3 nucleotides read TGTGCCAGCAAATCGTGGAACACTGAAGCTTTCTTT. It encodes CASKSWNTEAFF.

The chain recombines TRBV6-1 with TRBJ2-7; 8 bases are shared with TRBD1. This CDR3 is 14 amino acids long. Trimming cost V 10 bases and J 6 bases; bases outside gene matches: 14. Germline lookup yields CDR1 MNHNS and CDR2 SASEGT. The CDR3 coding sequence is TGTGCCACCACAATAGGACAGGGAATGGGCGAGCAGTACTTC. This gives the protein CATTIGQGMGEQYF.

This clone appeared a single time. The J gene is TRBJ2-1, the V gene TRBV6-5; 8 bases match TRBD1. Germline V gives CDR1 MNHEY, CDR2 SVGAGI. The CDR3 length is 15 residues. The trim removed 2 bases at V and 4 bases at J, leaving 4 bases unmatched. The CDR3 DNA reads TGTGCCAGCAGTTACCAGGGGGCGGATTACAATGAGCAGTTCTTC. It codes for CASSYQGADYNEQFF.

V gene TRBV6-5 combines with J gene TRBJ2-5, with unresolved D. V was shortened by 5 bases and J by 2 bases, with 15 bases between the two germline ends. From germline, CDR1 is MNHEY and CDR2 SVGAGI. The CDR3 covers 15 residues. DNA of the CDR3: TGTGCCAGCAGTACCGGCTTTGAGGAACAAGAGACCCAGTACTTC. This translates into CASSTGFEEQETQYF.

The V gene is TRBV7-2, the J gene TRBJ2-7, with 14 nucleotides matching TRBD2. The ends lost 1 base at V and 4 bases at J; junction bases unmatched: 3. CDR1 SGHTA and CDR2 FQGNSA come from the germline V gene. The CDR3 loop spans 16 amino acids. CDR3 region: CASSLVGTSGGYEQYF. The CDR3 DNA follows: TGTGCCAGCAGCTTAGTCGGGACTAGCGGGGGATACGAGCAGTACTTC.

The CDR3 here is CASSLQGATPDTQYF. In nucleotides, the CDR3 is TGTGCCAGCAGTCTTCAGGGGGCTACCCCAGATACGCAGTATTTT. The rearrangement uses TRBV6-5 and TRBJ2-3; 8 bases match TRBD1. Germline V gene data show CDR1 as MNHEY and CDR2 as SVGAGI. The trim removed 5 bases at V and 4 bases at J, leaving 8 bases unmatched. CDR3 size: 15 residues.

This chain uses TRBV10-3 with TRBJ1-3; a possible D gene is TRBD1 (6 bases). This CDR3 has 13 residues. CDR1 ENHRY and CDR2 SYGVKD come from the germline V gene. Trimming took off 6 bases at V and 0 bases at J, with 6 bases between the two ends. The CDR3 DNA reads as TGTGCCATCAGGGACAGCTCTGGAAACACCATATATTTT. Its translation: CAIRDSSGNTIYF.

For the CDR3, the DNA is TGTGCCAGCAGCCGGACTAGGACAGACAATGAGCAGTTCTTC. It is translated as CASSRTRTDNEQFF. The V call is TRBV4-2, the J call TRBJ2-1; D perhaps matches TRBD2 (7 bases). V was trimmed by 4 bases and J by 5 bases, leaving 12 bases between them. Per germline, CDR1 LGHNA and CDR2 YNFKEQ. CDR3 length equals 14 residues.

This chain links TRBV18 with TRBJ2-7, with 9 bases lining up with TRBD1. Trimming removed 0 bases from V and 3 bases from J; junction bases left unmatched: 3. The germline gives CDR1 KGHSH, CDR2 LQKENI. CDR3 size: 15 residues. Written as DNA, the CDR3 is TGTGCCAGCTCACCACCGGCGGGACAGGGCTACGAGCAGTACTTC. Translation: CASSPPAGQGYEQYF.

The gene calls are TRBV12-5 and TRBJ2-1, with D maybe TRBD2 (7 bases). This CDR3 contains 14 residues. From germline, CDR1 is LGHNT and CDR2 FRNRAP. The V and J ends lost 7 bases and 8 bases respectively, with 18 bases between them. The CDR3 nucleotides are TGTGCTAGTGTGCAGGGGCGGGAGCTCTATGAGCAGTTCTTC. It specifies CASVQGRELYEQFF.

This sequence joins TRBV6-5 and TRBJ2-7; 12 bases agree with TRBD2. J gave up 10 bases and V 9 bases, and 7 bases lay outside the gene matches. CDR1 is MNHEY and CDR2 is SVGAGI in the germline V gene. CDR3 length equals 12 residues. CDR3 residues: CASRGTSGPQYF. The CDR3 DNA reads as TGTGCCAGTAGGGGGACTAGCGGGCCTCAGTACTTC.

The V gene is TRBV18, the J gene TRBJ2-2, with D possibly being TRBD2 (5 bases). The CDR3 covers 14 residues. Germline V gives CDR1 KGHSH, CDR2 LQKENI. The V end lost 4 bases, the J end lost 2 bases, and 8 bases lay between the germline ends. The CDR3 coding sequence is TGTGCCAGCTCACAGGACTCCAACACCGGGGAGCTGTTTTTT. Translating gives CASSQDSNTGELFF.

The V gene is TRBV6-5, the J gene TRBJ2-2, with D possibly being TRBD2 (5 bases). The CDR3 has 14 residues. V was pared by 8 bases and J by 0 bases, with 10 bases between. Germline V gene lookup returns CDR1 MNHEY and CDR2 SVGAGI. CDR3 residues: CASRRAPNTGELFF. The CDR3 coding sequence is TGTGCCAGCCGGCGGGCCCCGAACACCGGGGAGCTGTTTTTT.

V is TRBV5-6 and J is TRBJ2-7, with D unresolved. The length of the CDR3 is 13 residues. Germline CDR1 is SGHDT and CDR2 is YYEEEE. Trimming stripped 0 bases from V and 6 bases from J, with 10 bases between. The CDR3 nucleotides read TGTGCCAGCAGCTTGGGGCCCCTTCTCGAGCAGTACTTC. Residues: CASSLGPLLEQYF.

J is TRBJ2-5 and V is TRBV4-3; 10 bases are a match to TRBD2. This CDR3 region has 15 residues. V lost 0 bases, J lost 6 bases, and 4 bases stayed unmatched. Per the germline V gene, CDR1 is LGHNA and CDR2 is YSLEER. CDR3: CASSQEASGGQTQYF. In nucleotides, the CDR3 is TGCGCCAGCAGCCAAGAGGCTAGCGGGGGCCAGACCCAGTACTTC.

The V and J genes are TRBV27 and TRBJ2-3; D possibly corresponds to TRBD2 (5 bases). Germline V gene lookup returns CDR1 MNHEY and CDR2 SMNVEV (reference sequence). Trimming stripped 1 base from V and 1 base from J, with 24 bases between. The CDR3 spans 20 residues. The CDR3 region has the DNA TGTGCCAGCAGTTTATGGGTGGCGGGTCAGAATAGCTGGGGCACAGATACGCAGTATTTT. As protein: CASSLWVAGQNSWGTDTQYF.

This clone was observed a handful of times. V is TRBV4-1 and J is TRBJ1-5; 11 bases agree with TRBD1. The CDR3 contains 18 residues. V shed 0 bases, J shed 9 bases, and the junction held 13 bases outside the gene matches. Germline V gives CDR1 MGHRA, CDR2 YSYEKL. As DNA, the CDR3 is TGCGCCAGCAGCCAAGAATCGGGACAGGGGGTACAATCACGGCCCCAGCATTTT. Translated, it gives CASSQESGQGVQSRPQHF.

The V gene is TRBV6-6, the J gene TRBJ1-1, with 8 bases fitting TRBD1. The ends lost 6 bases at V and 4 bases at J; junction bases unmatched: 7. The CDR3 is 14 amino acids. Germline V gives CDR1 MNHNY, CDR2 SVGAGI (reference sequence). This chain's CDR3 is CASRRRGLGTEAFF. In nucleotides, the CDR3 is TGTGCCAGCAGACGCAGGGGGCTTGGCACTGAAGCTTTCTTT.

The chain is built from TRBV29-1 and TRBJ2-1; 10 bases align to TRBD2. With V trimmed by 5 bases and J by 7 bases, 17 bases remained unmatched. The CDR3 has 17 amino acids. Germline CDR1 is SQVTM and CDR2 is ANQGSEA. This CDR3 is CSVTDSGGPYGGNEQFF. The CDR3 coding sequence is TGCAGCGTTACGGATAGCGGGGGGCCATACGGGGGGAATGAGCAGTTCTTC.

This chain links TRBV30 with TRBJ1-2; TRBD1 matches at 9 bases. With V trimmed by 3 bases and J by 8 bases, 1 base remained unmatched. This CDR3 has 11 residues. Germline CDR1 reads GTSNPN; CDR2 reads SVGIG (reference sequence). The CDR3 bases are TGTGCCTGGAGGGACAGGGGAGGCTACACCTTC. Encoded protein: CAWRDRGGYTF.

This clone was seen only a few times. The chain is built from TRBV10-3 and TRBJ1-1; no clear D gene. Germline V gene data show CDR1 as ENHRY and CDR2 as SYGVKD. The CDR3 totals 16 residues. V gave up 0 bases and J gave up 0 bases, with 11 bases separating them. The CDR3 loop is CAISESGWSLNTEAFF. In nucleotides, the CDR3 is TGTGCCATCAGTGAGTCCGGCTGGAGTCTGAACACTGAAGCTTTCTTT.

CDR3 sequence: CASSLDSPRPEAFF. The CDR3 bases are TGTGCCAGCAGTCTTGACAGCCCCCGGCCTGAAGCTTTCTTT. The chain has TRBV6-6 and TRBJ1-1, with D possibly TRBD1 on 5 matching bases. Germline V gene data show CDR1 as MNHNY and CDR2 as SVGAGI (reference sequence). The ends were cut back, 5 bases at V and 6 bases at J, with 16 bases in the middle. The CDR3 spans 14 residues.

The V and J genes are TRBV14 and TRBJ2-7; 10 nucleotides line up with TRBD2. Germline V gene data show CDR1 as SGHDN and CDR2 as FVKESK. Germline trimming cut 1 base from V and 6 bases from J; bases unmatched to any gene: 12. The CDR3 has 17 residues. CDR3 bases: TGTGCCAGCAGCCAAGCCTGGGGGGGTAGCGGGAGGCTCGAGCAGTACTTC. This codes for CASSQAWGGSGRLEQYF.